This is a list of T cell receptor beta chains from one sample in a study of cytomegalovirus exposure and HLA in healthy donors. Data came from immunoSEQ multiplex PCR; TCRdb stores just in-frame clones and leaves some out. The table includes some 110,000 clones, 60% to 85% detected once. The sequencing sample was made of PBMCs. The receptor set was obtained from a man aged 45-60 years in good health and CMV-seropositive. The CDR3 runs from the conserved cysteine through the conserved F or W.

V gene: TRBV7-9; J gene: TRBJ1-6; CDR3 protein: CASSLGSRSSSPLHF
V gene: TRBV6-5; J gene: TRBJ1-5; CDR3 protein: CASSKQGFQPQHF
V gene: TRBV5-8; J gene: TRBJ2-5; CDR3 protein: CASSSGTGGLRETQYF
V gene: TRBV2; J gene: TRBJ1-1; CDR3 protein: CASRDTGETEAFF
V gene: TRBV6-5; J gene: TRBJ1-2; CDR3 protein: CASSSDRVGYGYTF
V gene: TRBV18; J gene: TRBJ1-4; CDR3 protein: CASSKGQGREKLFF
V gene: TRBV18; J gene: TRBJ2-4; CDR3 protein: CASSPIRGGKDIQYF
V gene: TRBV5-6; J gene: TRBJ2-3; CDR3 protein: CASSLAGTSGRVDTQYF
V gene: TRBV6-5; J gene: TRBJ2-2; CDR3 protein: CASSYFGTGELFF
V gene: TRBV2; J gene: TRBJ2-3; CDR3 protein: CASSESDTQYF
V gene: TRBV6-5; J gene: TRBJ1-6; CDR3 protein: CASSDREHNSPLHF
V gene: TRBV7-9; J gene: TRBJ2-3; CDR3 protein: CASSLSGGTQYF
V gene: TRBV27; J gene: TRBJ1-2; CDR3 protein: CASRRTGSYGYTF
V gene: TRBV28; J gene: TRBJ2-7; CDR3 protein: CASSRGDHLGEQYF
V gene: TRBV27; J gene: TRBJ1-1; CDR3 protein: CASSSRQGVSNTEAFF
V gene: TRBV11-2; J gene: TRBJ1-2; CDR3 protein: CASSLLAGDHYGYTF
V gene: TRBV7-9; J gene: TRBJ2-3; CDR3 protein: CASSLGARDTQYF
V gene: TRBV7-2; J gene: TRBJ1-2; CDR3 protein: CASSPSGGWGYTF
V gene: TRBV6-1; J gene: TRBJ2-7; CDR3 protein: CASSDFRRSSYEQYF
V gene: TRBV6-1; J gene: TRBJ1-2; CDR3 protein: CASSEIQNYGYTF
V gene: TRBV7-9; J gene: TRBJ1-2; CDR3 protein: CASSFVLGDIYGYTF
V gene: TRBV30; J gene: TRBJ2-7; CDR3 protein: CAWSDGLAGVPYEQYF
V gene: TRBV28; J gene: TRBJ2-7; CDR3 protein: CASSFWGQGDLREQYF
V gene: TRBV5-6; J gene: TRBJ1-2; CDR3 protein: CASSSLGGTSNYGYTF
V gene: TRBV27; J gene: TRBJ1-6; CDR3 protein: CASSFGRSNSPLHF
V gene: TRBV6-5; J gene: TRBJ2-3; CDR3 protein: CASSYSPSPSTDTQYF